Below, 29 T cell receptor beta chains from the same sample are listed, as sequenced in a study of blood T cell repertoires in COVID-19. The table came from immunoSEQ multiplex PCR; TCRdb's copy has only in-frame clones and leaves some out. The table lists over 400,000 clones, 70% to 90% of them singletons. Sequencing was done on a sample of peripheral blood. The receptors come from a woman aged 25-40 years with active or convalescent COVID-19.

The CDR3 region is CASNFRDREHTEAFF. DNA of the CDR3: TGTGCCAGTAACTTCCGGGACAGGGAACACACTGAAGCTTTCTTT. The chain joins TRBV19 to TRBJ1-1; 9 bases are a match to TRBD1. Unmatched junction bases numbered 9, after V lost 7 bases and J lost 3 bases. The V gene's germline CDR1 is LNHDA and CDR2 SQIVND (reference sequence). The CDR3 extends over 15 amino acids.

The V call is TRBV27, the J call TRBJ2-1, with TRBD1 as a possible D gene (5 bases). The CDR3 runs to 15 residues. V gave up 5 bases and J gave up 2 bases, with 13 bases separating them. Per germline, CDR1 MNHEY and CDR2 SMNVEV (reference sequence). The CDR3 loop reads CASSPRTPTYNEQFF. The CDR3 nucleotides read TGTGCCAGCAGTCCACGGACACCTACCTACAATGAGCAGTTCTTC.

In DNA, the CDR3 is TGTGCCAGCAGTGACCAGGGAAGAGCGAGCGGGACAGATACGCAGTATTTT. Amino acid sequence: CASSDQGRASGTDTQYF. This chain joins TRBV6-1 and TRBJ2-3; D possibly corresponds to TRBD2 (6 bases). V was cut by 3 bases and J by 3 bases, with 19 bases left in between. Germline-derived CDR1 and CDR2 are MNHNS and SASEGT. The CDR3 length is 17 residues.

This sequence joins TRBV18 and TRBJ2-1; 11 bases align to TRBD2. The CDR3 covers 15 residues. Trimming took 6 bases from V and 4 from J; bases not matched to a gene: 5. Germline values: CDR1 KGHSH, CDR2 LQKENI. The CDR3 here is CASSRTSGSYNEQFF. CDR3 in DNA: TGTGCCAGCTCCCGGACTAGCGGGTCATACAATGAGCAGTTCTTC.

The J gene is TRBJ2-5, the V gene TRBV9; 8 nucleotides line up with TRBD1. Germline V gene data show CDR1 as SGDLS and CDR2 as YYNGEE. V lost 0 bases to trimming and J lost 4 bases; unmatched junction nucleotides: 5. The CDR3 totals 15 residues. The CDR3 sequence is CASSVGPGGIETQYF. As DNA, the CDR3 is TGTGCCAGCAGCGTAGGGCCAGGGGGCATAGAGACCCAGTACTTC. Supplemented by reference TRBV9 and TRBJ2-5, the full variable domain reads DSGVTQTPKHLITATGQRVTLRCSPRSGDLSVYWYQQSLDQGLQFLIQYYNGEERAKGNILERFSAQQFPDLHSELNLSSLELGDSALYFCASSVGPGGIETQYFGPGTRLLVL.

This clone has a handful of counts. The chain has TRBV15 and TRBJ2-1; possibly TRBD2 for D (5 bases). The germline gives CDR1 LNHNV, CDR2 YYDKDF (reference sequence). This CDR3 has 15 amino acids. V was trimmed by 3 bases and J by 3 bases, leaving 12 bases between them. CDR3 sequence reads: CATSRDLKDYNEQFF. The CDR3, as DNA: TGTGCCACCAGCAGGGACTTAAAAGACTACAATGAGCAGTTCTTC.

The V gene is TRBV29-1, the J gene TRBJ2-3, with 9 bases fitting TRBD2. Germline V gives CDR1 SQVTM, CDR2 ANQGSEA. V lost 1 base to trimming and J lost 4 bases; unmatched junction nucleotides: 9. The CDR3 loop spans 16 amino acids. The CDR3 DNA follows: TGCAGCGTTGAAGGTAGCGGGGGATCTGGTGCAGATACGCAGTATTTT. This codes for CSVEGSGGSGADTQYF.

CDR3 in DNA: TGCGCCAGCAGCCACCCGCCCGGGGGTAACACTGAAGCTTTCTTT. This translates into CASSHPPGGNTEAFF. V usage is TRBV4-1 and J usage is TRBJ1-1; tentatively, D is TRBD1 (5 bases). This CDR3 comprises 15 residues. Germline loops: CDR1 MGHRA, CDR2 YSYEKL. The germline V and J ends were trimmed by 3 bases and 2 bases, with 13 bases remaining between them.

This clone was seen only once. The chain couples TRBV5-4 to TRBJ2-1, with D unresolved. The CDR3 sequence is 15 residues long. The germline V gene encodes CDR1 SGHNT and CDR2 YYREEE (reference sequence). Trimming cost V 4 bases and J 5 bases, with 16 bases left between them. The CDR3 DNA reads as TGTGCCAGCAGCCTCACTATGAATTTGGACAATGAGCAGTTCTTC. The encoded protein is CASSLTMNLDNEQFF.

This chain connects TRBV9 to TRBJ2-3; D is unresolved. This CDR3 is 16 amino acids long. The ends were cut back, 0 bases at V and 0 bases at J, with 11 bases in the middle. Germline lookup yields CDR1 SGDLS and CDR2 YYNGEE. CDR3: CASSVARMTSTDTQYF. The CDR3 DNA reads TGTGCCAGCAGCGTAGCTCGTATGACTAGCACAGATACGCAGTATTTT.

J is TRBJ1-1 and V is TRBV6-6, with 8 bases aligning to TRBD1. Germline CDR1 and CDR2: MNHNY and SVGAGI (reference sequence). The CDR3 extends over 15 amino acids. V dropped 4 bases and J dropped 4; count of bases not matched to a gene: 8. The CDR3 nucleotides are TGTGCCAGCAGTTCCGTACAGGGGGGGAGCACTGAAGCTTTCTTT. This codes for CASSSVQGGSTEAFF.

This chain joins TRBV3-1 (or the pseudogene TRBV3-2) and TRBJ1-5; the D is unclear. CDR3 length: 15 amino acids. Germline CDR1 reads LGHDT; CDR2 reads YNNKEL (reference sequence). V was trimmed by 4 bases and J by 6 bases, leaving 16 bases between them. CDR3: CASSPFRELAQPQHF. CDR3 DNA sequence: TGTGCCAGCAGCCCGTTCCGGGAGTTAGCTCAGCCCCAGCATTTT.

V is TRBV29-1 and J is TRBJ2-1, with 7 bases lining up with TRBD1. CDR3 size: 15 residues. After removal of 8 bases from V and 1 base from J, the junction contained 11 bases not matched to a gene. Germline loops: CDR1 SQVTM, CDR2 ANQGSEA. CDR3 in amino acids: CSFTRQGGSYNEQFF. The CDR3 DNA reads as TGCAGCTTTACCAGACAGGGTGGTTCCTACAATGAGCAGTTCTTC.

This rearrangement joins TRBV24-1 to TRBJ2-1, with TRBD2 identical over 14 bases. V gave up 4 bases and J gave up 6 bases; unmatched junction bases: 7. Germline-derived CDR1 and CDR2 are KGHDR and SFDVKD. The CDR3 spans 17 residues. CDR3 amino acids: CATSDRLAGGGRNEQFF. CDR3 coding DNA: TGTGCCACCAGTGACCGACTAGCGGGAGGGGGGCGCAATGAGCAGTTCTTC.

The V gene is TRBV10-1, the J gene TRBJ1-3; no reliable D call. The CDR3 totals 14 residues. Germline assignment: CDR1 WNHNN and CDR2 SYGVQD (reference sequence). Trimming took 3 bases from V and 1 from J, leaving 7 bases between them. CDR3 amino acids: CASSDGSSGNTIYF. The CDR3 coding sequence is TGCGCCAGCAGTGATGGCTCTTCTGGAAACACCATATATTTT.

The chain links TRBV19 to TRBJ1-5, with 9 bases identical to TRBD1. V lost 4 bases to trimming and J lost 6 bases; unmatched junction nucleotides: 4. CDR3 length: 14 residues. In germline, CDR1 is LNHDA, CDR2 SQIVND (reference sequence). This CDR3 is CASSRGQGGQPQHF. The CDR3, as DNA: TGTGCCAGTAGTAGGGGACAGGGCGGTCAGCCCCAGCATTTT. The full variable domain, with the rest looked up from reference TRBV19 and TRBJ1-5, is DGGITQSPKYLFRKEGQNVTLSCEQNLNHDAMYWYRQDPGQGLRLIYYSQIVNDFQKGDIAEGYSVSREKKESFPLTVTSAQKNPTAFYLCASSRGQGGQPQHFGDGTRLSIL.

This sequence joins TRBV7-6 and TRBJ1-5, with a tentative D call TRBD1 (6 bases). V was cut by 5 bases and J by 3 bases, with 11 bases left in between. Germline V gene sequence: CDR1 SGHVS, CDR2 FNYEAQ. The CDR3 runs to 14 residues. The CDR3 DNA follows: TGTGCCAGCAGCCTACAGGGACCCAATCAGCCCCAGCATTTT. Translating gives CASSLQGPNQPQHF.

The chain combines TRBV11-2 with TRBJ1-2; D gene ambiguous. With 1 base removed from V and 3 bases from J, the gap between germline ends came to 9 bases. CDR1 and CDR2 (germline): SGHAT, FQNNGV. This CDR3 region has 14 residues. DNA of the CDR3: TGTGCCAGCAGCTTAGGGGGAGGGTACTATGGCTACACCTTC. This translates into CASSLGGGYYGYTF.

The rearrangement links TRBV2 to TRBJ2-7; 9 bases align to TRBD1. The CDR3 length is 16 residues. V lost 1 base and J lost 4; bases outside the gene matches: 8. Germline loops: CDR1 SNHLY, CDR2 FYNNEI. The CDR3 here is CASSEDDPTGGYEQYF. As DNA, the CDR3 is TGTGCCAGCAGTGAAGACGACCCGACAGGGGGTTACGAGCAGTACTTC.

This chain links TRBV21-1 with TRBJ2-5; the D segment call TRBD1 is taken from the table without a DNA check. TRBV21-1 is deemed a pseudogene. The length of the CDR3 is 14 residues. This CDR3 is CASSNQGLGETQYF. CDR3 in DNA: TGTGCCAGCAGCAATCAGGGGCTGGGAGAGACCCAGTACTTC.

This sequence joins TRBV10-2 and TRBJ2-7; unclear D gene. The CDR3 is 12 residues long. The V gene lost 4 bases and the J gene lost 5 bases, with 9 bases spanning the gap. In germline, CDR1 is WSHSY, CDR2 SAAADI. In nucleotides, the CDR3 is TGCGCCAGCAGTGGATTTGAGGACGAGCAGTACTTC. Translated: CASSGFEDEQYF.

The chain joins TRBV3-1 (or the pseudogene TRBV3-2) to TRBJ2-5, with 14 bases aligning to TRBD2. Germline V gives CDR1 LGHDT, CDR2 YNNKEL (reference sequence). The CDR3 runs to 17 residues. Trimming at V came to 3 bases and at J to 4 bases, leaving 7 bases not matched to a gene. The chain's CDR3 is CASSQVTSGGGTETQYF. Here the CDR3 DNA reads TGTGCCAGCAGCCAGGTGACTAGCGGGGGGGGTACAGAGACCCAGTACTTC.

The chain recombines TRBV3-1 (or the pseudogene TRBV3-2) with TRBJ2-4; 11 bases match TRBD2. J gave up 2 bases and V 4 bases, and 7 bases lay outside the gene matches. This CDR3 spans 17 amino acids. Germline loops: CDR1 LGHDT, CDR2 YNNKEL (reference sequence). CDR3 DNA sequence: TGTGCCAGCAGCCTAGGACTAGCGGGTTTGTCCAAAAACATTCAGTACTTC. This sequence encodes CASSLGLAGLSKNIQYF.

V and J are TRBV6-5 and TRBJ1-5; TRBD1 aligns across 8 bases. The CDR3 consists of 15 residues. Germline values: CDR1 MNHEY, CDR2 SVGAGI. J gave up 2 bases and V 6 bases, and 6 bases lay outside the gene matches. The CDR3 region is CASSLTQGGNQPQHF. The CDR3 DNA sequence: TGTGCCAGCAGCCTCACACAGGGGGGCAATCAGCCCCAGCATTTT.

The chain combines TRBV19 with TRBJ2-5, with 14 bases matching TRBD2. V lost 3 bases and J lost 5; bases outside the gene matches: 11. The CDR3 sequence is 18 residues long. CDR1 is LNHDA, CDR2 SQIVND, per germline (reference sequence). The CDR3 DNA reads TGTGCCAGTAGTATGGGACCGGGACTAGCGGGAGTAGAGGAGACCCAGTACTTC. Its protein is CASSMGPGLAGVEETQYF.

The chain combines TRBV6-5 with TRBJ1-1; D gene unclear. V dropped 5 bases and J dropped 5 bases, with 6 bases sitting between them. CDR1 is MNHEY and CDR2 is SVGAGI in the germline V gene. The CDR3 length is 11 residues. CDR3 protein: CASSPGTEAFF. As DNA, the CDR3 is TGTGCCAGCAGTCCCGGGACTGAAGCTTTCTTT.

J is TRBJ1-1 and V is TRBV13, with D uncertain. V was trimmed by 5 bases and J by 0 bases, leaving 10 bases between them. Germline CDR1 PRHDT, CDR2 FYEKMQ (reference sequence). The length of the CDR3 is 14 residues. The CDR3 protein is CASSPESMNTEAFF. The DNA for the CDR3 is TGTGCCAGCAGCCCGGAGTCTATGAACACTGAAGCTTTCTTT.

The chain combines TRBV19 with TRBJ1-1; D perhaps matches TRBD1 (6 bases). The CDR3 has 16 residues. V lost 3 bases and J 5 bases, leaving 19 bases between the germline ends. Germline CDR1 is LNHDA and CDR2 is SQIVND (reference sequence). In DNA, the CDR3 is TGTGCCAGTAGTATTGCGGTCGGCGCAGGGGTAACTGAAGCTTTCTTT. Encoded protein: CASSIAVGAGVTEAFF.

The rearrangement joins TRBV27 to TRBJ2-2; 8 nucleotides agree with TRBD1. The CDR3 has 16 amino acids. V lost 2 bases to trimming and J lost 4 bases; unmatched junction nucleotides: 6. CDR1 is MNHEY, CDR2 SMNVEV, per germline (reference sequence). The CDR3 nucleotides are TGTGCCAGCAGTTTAAGGACAGGGTTGAGCACCGGGGAGCTGTTTTTT. This translates into CASSLRTGLSTGELFF.